This T cell receptor (beta chain) is from a study of blood T cell repertoires in COVID-19. Study background: Whether acute or convalescent, the COVID-19 samples came from the United States, Italy and Spain.

Seattle-derived patients entered the study during active infection and were followed longitudinally. Some clones are missing from TCRdb's copy, which holds only in-frame ones; the method was immunoSEQ multiplex PCR. The data hold around 60,000 clones, with roughly nine tenths observed a single time. CDR3 length: 14 amino acids. V was pared by 5 bases and J by 4 bases, with 12 bases between. Looked up from germline, CDR1 is SGHTA and CDR2 is FQGTGA. The source of this sequence is a woman in her fifties or sixties with COVID-19, enrolled during active disease. The rearrangement joins TRBV7-3 to TRBJ1-3, with TRBD1 as a possible D gene (5 bases). The sequencing input was peripheral blood. CDR3 in DNA: TGTGCCAGCAGCCCGACGGCAGGGGGAAACACCATATATTTT. Translating it yields CASSPTAGGNTIYF.